These T cell receptor beta chains were read from a single sample in a study of response to subunit inactivated influenza vaccine. A single record per CDR3 protein comes from TCRdb applying MiXCR to the RT-PCR reads. The profile shows some 500,000 distinct CDR3 sequences, 16% of them singletons. The sequences come from CD4+ T cells sorted from PBMCs, collected around 25 months after vaccination. These receptors were collected from a man between 50 and 75 years old who received an inactivated influenza vaccine. CDR3s include the opening cysteine and the closing phenylalanine or tryptophan. A D gene is named only where the DNA matches it firmly. Size tells how often a clone was seen (once, few, many) or the class of an expanded clone, and some rows leave it out.

d_call j_call v_call clone_size cdr3_nt cdr3_aa
. TRBJ2-2 TRBV4-2 . TGTGCCAGCAGCCAAGACAGGGATGGGGAGCTGTTTTTT CASSQDRDGELFF
. TRBJ1-5 TRBV20-1 . TGCAGTGCTAGAAGTTGGACGGAGAGAGGGAATCAGCCCCAGCATTTT CSARSWTERGNQPQHF
TRBD1 TRBJ2-2 TRBV5-1 few TGCGCCAGCAGGCCGTACAGGGGCACCGGGGAGCTGTTTTTT CASRPYRGTGELFF
TRBD1 TRBJ2-7 TRBV12-3/TRBV12-4 . TGTGCCAGCAGTCCTAGGACAGGGGGCCACGAGCAGTACTTC CASSPRTGGHEQYF
. TRBJ2-1 TRBV4-3 . TGCGCCAGCAGCCAAGATTTCGGCGGTGAGCAGTTCTTC CASSQDFGGEQFF
. TRBJ1-1 TRBV5-1 few TGCGCCAGCAGCTTGGAGGGCAGGATGAACACTGAAGCTTTCTTT CASSLEGRMNTEAFF
. TRBJ2-3 TRBV20-1 . TGCAGTGCTAGAAAACCCCTTAGCACAGATACGCAGTATTTT CSARKPLSTDTQYF
. TRBJ2-1 TRBV4-3 . TGCGCCAGCAGCCAGGTTACTAGTGGTGGTGAGCAGTTCTTC CASSQVTSGGEQFF
. TRBJ2-5 TRBV25-1 . TGTGCCAGCAGTGTAGGGCAACGGACCCAGTACTTC CASSVGQRTQYF
. TRBJ2-2 TRBV6-5 . TGTGCCAGCAGTTTCACTGGACTGGCGGCCGGGGAGCTGTTTTTT CASSFTGLAAGELFF
. TRBJ1-1 TRBV29-1 . TGCAGCGTTATTGGTGATGGGCGAACTGAAGCTTTCTTT CSVIGDGRTEAFF
. TRBJ1-6 TRBV10-3 . TGTGCCATCAGTGGCCAGGACCAGTCACCCCTCCACTTT CAISGQDQSPLHF
. TRBJ2-7 TRBV29-1 . TGCAGCGTTGAAGGTGGACAGACGAGCTCCTACGAGCAGTACTTC CSVEGGQTSSYEQYF
TRBD1 TRBJ1-6 TRBV3-1 . TGTGCCAGCAGCTCAGGACAGGGGCATTCACCCCTCCACTTT CASSSGQGHSPLHF
. TRBJ1-1 TRBV5-4 . TGTGCCAGCAGCGATAAGGGTGGGGCCACTGAAGCTTTCTTT CASSDKGGATEAFF
. TRBJ2-3 TRBV10-1 few TGCGCCAGCAGTCGAAACTTGGAAGATACGCAGTATTTT CASSRNLEDTQYF
TRBD1 TRBJ2-2 TRBV10-3 few TGTGCCATCAGTGACAGGGGGCCAACGAACACCGGGGAGCTGTTTTTT CAISDRGPTNTGELFF
. TRBJ1-1 TRBV23-1 once TGCGCCAGCAGTCAATTAAAGATTGAAGCTTTCTTT CASSQLKIEAFF
. TRBJ2-1 TRBV11-2 few TGTGCCAGCAGCCAACGGTATGGCAGGAGCTCCTACAATGAGCAGTTCTTC CASSQRYGRSSYNEQFF
TRBD1 TRBJ1-2 TRBV6-1 few TGTGCCAGCAGTGAACAGACAGGGCTTAACTATGGCTACACCTTC CASSEQTGLNYGYTF
. TRBJ2-3 TRBV7-9 . TGTGCCAGCAGCCCCTTCCCAACAGGGACTAGCACAGATACGCAGTATTTT CASSPFPTGTSTDTQYF
TRBD2 TRBJ2-1 TRBV6-2/TRBV6-3 . TGTGCCAGCAGGACTCAGCGGGAGGGCCGCGATGAGCAGTTCTTC CASRTQREGRDEQFF
. TRBJ2-1 TRBV29-1 few TGCAGCGTTGAACTGCTTAATGAGCAGTTCTTC CSVELLNEQFF
TRBD1 TRBJ1-1 TRBV3-1 . TGTGCCAGCAGCCAGACAGGGTCTGAAGCTTTCTTT CASSQTGSEAFF
TRBD2 TRBJ2-5 TRBV19 few TGTGCCAGTAGTATCGCGGGACTAGCGACTCAAGAGACCCAGTACTTC CASSIAGLATQETQYF
TRBD2 TRBJ2-1 TRBV20-1 . TGCAGTGCTAGGATCACTAGCGGAGTTACCAATGAGCAGTTCTTC CSARITSGVTNEQFF
TRBD2 TRBJ2-1 TRBV4-2 . TGTGCCAGCAGCGATATAGCGGGGGGTGCCTACAATGAGCAGTTCTTC CASSDIAGGAYNEQFF
. TRBJ1-1 TRBV12-3/TRBV12-4 many TGTGCCAGCAGTTTATCTATTAGGAACACTGAAGCTTTCTTT CASSLSIRNTEAFF
. TRBJ2-3 TRBV11-2 . TGTGCCAGCAGCTTAGTAAATAGGGGGACAAGGACAGATACGCAGTATTTT CASSLVNRGTRTDTQYF
. TRBJ2-5 TRBV6-2/TRBV6-3 few TGTGCCAGCAGTCTCTTGGACGGAAGCGGAACCCAGTACTTC CASSLLDGSGTQYF
. TRBJ1-1 TRBV11-2 few TGTGCCAGCAGTTGGAGGGGTGAAGCTTTCTTT CASSWRGEAFF
TRBD2 TRBJ2-1 TRBV12-3/TRBV12-4 few TGTGCCAGCAGTTTAGGGGTGGGGGGGTACAATGAGCAGTTCTTC CASSLGVGGYNEQFF
TRBD2 TRBJ2-3 TRBV4-3 . TGCGCCAGCAGCCCCGGGAGGGGGAGGCAGGGAGATACGCAGTATTTT CASSPGRGRQGDTQYF
. TRBJ2-3 TRBV7-9 . TGTGCCAGCAGCTTAGGACAGCGACGGGATACGCAGTATTTT CASSLGQRRDTQYF
. TRBJ2-2 TRBV9 . TGTGCCAGCAGCGTAGTGGGGGGAAGGACCGGGGAGCTGTTTTTT CASSVVGGRTGELFF